What follows are 28 T cell receptor beta chains derived from one specimen sequenced in a study of glioma-infiltrating T cells after dendritic cell vaccination (dated by TCRdb to 2016 to 2017). Library generation was performed with the immunoSEQ multiplex PCR assay. Not all clones reach the TCRdb copy of this immuneACCESS table, which keeps in-frame sequences only. Checked studies attribute under half of the gap to unresolved V genes and leave the rest unexplained. The sample table lists about 50,000 clones, 85% of them with a count of one. The biggest ten clones account for roughly 11% of the sample. The sample was blood, taken before dendritic cell vaccination. These receptors came from a human donor with glioblastoma.

The J gene is TRBJ1-5, the V gene TRBV10-2; D possibly corresponds to TRBD1 (5 bases). Germline CDR1 reads WSHSY; CDR2 reads SAAADI. The length of the CDR3 is 14 residues. Trimming took off 2 bases at V and 4 bases at J, with 9 bases between the two ends. The DNA for the CDR3 is TGCGCCAGCAGTGAGCAGGGCCCAAATCAGCCCCAGCATTTT. Translating gives CASSEQGPNQPQHF.

V usage is TRBV4-1 and J usage is TRBJ2-3, with 10 nucleotides matching TRBD2. The V and J ends lost 4 bases and 4 bases, in that order; junction bases with no gene match: 11. Per the germline V gene, CDR1 is MGHRA and CDR2 is YSYEKL. The CDR3 length is 17 residues. The CDR3 is CASSLLAGPRFADTQYF. The CDR3 DNA reads as TGCGCCAGCAGCCTACTAGCGGGGCCACGGTTCGCAGATACGCAGTATTTT.

V is TRBV4-1 and J is TRBJ1-1; D is possibly TRBD1 (6 bases). V was trimmed by 5 bases and J by 7 bases, leaving 17 bases between them. Germline V lookup: CDR1 MGHRA, CDR2 YSYEKL. This CDR3 is built from 14 residues. For the CDR3, the DNA is TGCGCCAGCAGCTCCCCCAGGGGAGGGGGTGAAGCTTTCTTT. The encoded protein is CASSSPRGGGEAFF.

The chain has TRBV12-5 and TRBJ2-2, with a weak D call TRBD1 (6 bases). Trimming shortened V by 0 bases and J by 3 bases, and 11 bases separated the two germline ends. The V gene's germline CDR1 is LGHNT and CDR2 FRNRAP. CDR3 length equals 16 residues. CDR3 residues: CASGLVLSGDTGELFF. DNA of the CDR3: TGTGCTAGTGGTTTGGTATTGTCAGGGGACACCGGGGAGCTGTTTTTT.

CDR3 in DNA: TGTGCCAGCAGCTCAGGGACAGGGGCCTATGGCTACACCTTC. This translates into CASSSGTGAYGYTF. The rearrangement uses TRBV7-2 and TRBJ1-2; TRBD1 matches at 10 bases. V was clipped by 4 bases and J by 4 bases; unmatched bases: 3. This CDR3 comprises 14 residues. CDR1 is SGHTA and CDR2 is FQGNSA in the germline V gene.

The V and J genes are TRBV6-5 and TRBJ1-2, with D maybe TRBD1 (6 bases). With 1 base removed from V and 4 bases from J, the gap between germline ends came to 16 bases. The CDR3 is made up of 16 amino acids. Germline V gene sequence: CDR1 MNHEY, CDR2 SVGAGI. CDR3: CASSYWPLRGGYGYTF. The CDR3 DNA is TGTGCCAGCAGTTACTGGCCCCTCAGGGGCGGCTATGGCTACACCTTC.

J is TRBJ1-2 and V is TRBV6-6, with TRBD1 identical over 8 bases. The germline gives CDR1 MNHNY, CDR2 SVGAGI (reference sequence). CDR3 length: 15 residues. V shed 8 bases, J shed 6 bases, and the junction held 14 bases outside the gene matches. CDR3: CASPIWDRQENGYTF. The CDR3 nucleotides read TGTGCCAGCCCGATTTGGGACAGGCAGGAAAATGGCTACACCTTC.

The J gene is TRBJ2-5, the V gene TRBV5-1; 9 nucleotides agree with TRBD2. This CDR3 comprises 17 residues. Trimming at V came to 0 bases and at J to 4 bases, leaving 10 bases not matched to a gene. Germline CDR1 SGHRS, CDR2 YFSETQ. Here the CDR3 DNA reads TGCGCCAGCAGCTTGGATCCTAGCGGGGCAGGAGGAGAGACCCAGTACTTC. Its protein is CASSLDPSGAGGETQYF. Based on the CDR3 plus reference TRBV5-1 and TRBJ2-5, the full variable domain is KAGVTQTPRYLIKTRGQQVTLSCSPISGHRSVSWYQQTPGQGLQFLFEYFSETQRNKGNFPGRFSGRQFSNSRSEMNVSTLELGDSALYLCASSLDPSGAGGETQYFGPGTRLLVL.

CDR3: CASSLLQASYNEQFF. The CDR3 DNA reads as TGCGCCAGCAGCTTGCTACAGGCCTCCTACAATGAGCAGTTCTTC. J is TRBJ2-1 and V is TRBV5-1, with a tentative D call TRBD1 (5 bases). In germline, CDR1 is SGHRS, CDR2 YFSETQ. Trimming removed 1 base from V and 0 bases from J, with 8 bases in between. This CDR3 has 15 amino acids.

The chain joins TRBV29-1 to TRBJ1-2; no clear D gene. Germline assignment: CDR1 SQVTM and CDR2 ANQGSEA. The CDR3 loop spans 11 amino acids. The CDR3 here is CSVTGNYGYTF. For the CDR3, the DNA is TGCAGTGTCACGGGAAACTATGGCTACACCTTC.

This chain links TRBV6-1 with TRBJ1-2, with 7 nucleotides matching TRBD1. There are 14 residues in the CDR3. Germline CDR1 reads MNHNS; CDR2 reads SASEGT. Unmatched junction bases numbered 6, after V lost 2 bases and J lost 6 bases. As DNA, the CDR3 is TGTGCCAGCAGTGAAAGGGAAGGGGGCAATGGCTACACCTTC. It specifies CASSEREGGNGYTF.

The chain uses TRBV27 and TRBJ2-7; 9 bases match TRBD2. Germline V lookup: CDR1 MNHEY, CDR2 SMNVEV (reference sequence). V was pared by 7 bases and J by 3 bases, with 10 bases of the junction left unmatched. The CDR3 is made up of 15 amino acids. In nucleotides, the CDR3 is TGTGCCAGCACCATCTCGGCTAGCGGGATCTACGAGCAGTACTTC. It translates to CASTISASGIYEQYF.

The J gene is TRBJ2-5, the V gene TRBV5-1; 8 positions match TRBD2. V lost 4 bases and J lost 2; bases outside the gene matches: 4. Germline loops: CDR1 SGHRS, CDR2 YFSETQ. This CDR3 has 14 amino acids. The DNA of the CDR3 is TGCGCCAGCAGCCTGACTAGCGCTCAAGAGACCCAGTACTTC. Protein sequence: CASSLTSAQETQYF.

The V call is TRBV5-4, the J call TRBJ1-6; TRBD1 matches 7 bases. Germline CDR1 is SGHNT and CDR2 is YYREEE (reference sequence). The CDR3 spans 14 residues. Trimming took 3 bases from V and 6 from J; bases not matched to a gene: 3. The CDR3 DNA sequence: TGTGCCAGCAGCTGGGGACAGTCTAATTCACCCCTCCACTTT. It encodes CASSWGQSNSPLHF.

This chain connects TRBV5-1 to TRBJ1-1; no firm D call. Deletions cut 0 bases from V and 3 bases from J, with 15 bases between. Per the germline V gene, CDR1 is SGHRS and CDR2 is YFSETQ. The CDR3 length is 16 residues. The CDR3 protein is CASSLDPEERHTEAFF. The CDR3, as DNA: TGCGCCAGCAGCTTGGACCCCGAGGAGCGGCACACTGAAGCTTTCTTT.

This chain uses TRBV7-3 with TRBJ2-1; D not certain. This CDR3 spans 12 amino acids. CDR1 SGHTA and CDR2 FQGTGA come from the germline V gene. Trimming removed 0 bases at V and 10 bases at J, with 7 bases between. CDR3 coding DNA: TGTGCCAGCAGCTTAACCCCCCTAGAGCAGTTCTTC. Protein sequence: CASSLTPLEQFF.

For the CDR3, the DNA is TGTGCCAGCAGCCCCCAGGGGACTCAGCCCCAGCATTTT. Amino acids: CASSPQGTQPQHF. The V and J genes are TRBV7-2 and TRBJ1-5; D perhaps matches TRBD1 (6 bases). Germline CDR1 and CDR2: SGHTA and FQGNSA. V lost 5 bases, J lost 6 bases, and 11 bases lay in between. The CDR3 loop spans 13 amino acids.

This clone was found once. No conserved phenylalanine or tryptophan ends this CDR3, so it is likely a read error. The limits of the CDR3 on the DNA are not certain, so only TCRdb's listed CDR3 is given. The V and J genes are TRBV5-6 and TRBJ1-1; the D call TRBD1 from the table was never checked on the DNA. Germline V lookup: CDR1 SGHDT, CDR2 YYEEEE. The CDR3 totals 9 residues, both ends included. The CDR3 sequence is CASSARHKV.

This clone was detected a few times. In the same sample, other DNA sequences code for this CDR3. This chain joins TRBV7-9 and TRBJ2-5; D might be TRBD1 (6 bases). Germline V CDR1 and CDR2: SEHNR, FQNEAQ (reference sequence). The CDR3 extends over 14 amino acids. V was trimmed by 6 bases and J by 5 bases, leaving 16 bases between them. The DNA for the CDR3 is TGTGCCAGCAGGTCCCCGAGGCAGGGGGAGACCCAGTACTTC. Amino acids: CASRSPRQGETQYF.

The V call is TRBV7-2, the J call TRBJ2-5; D might be TRBD1 (6 bases). The length of the CDR3 is 13 residues. Germline V gene sequence: CDR1 SGHTA, CDR2 FQGNSA. The V end lost 3 bases, the J end lost 5 bases, and 10 bases lay between the germline ends. The CDR3 loop reads CASSLGARETQYF. The CDR3 region has the DNA TGTGCCAGCAGCTTGGGGGCACGGGAGACCCAGTACTTC.

The genes are TRBV4-3 and TRBJ2-1, with 11 bases lining up with TRBD2. The V segment lost 1 base and the J segment 4 bases; nucleotides outside the gene matches: 9. Germline V CDR1 and CDR2: LGHNA, YSLEER. This CDR3 contains 18 residues. For the CDR3, the DNA is TGCGCCAGCAGCCAAGGACTAGCGGGGTTAGACCCTTACAATGAGCAGTTCTTC. It translates to CASSQGLAGLDPYNEQFF.

The rearrangement uses TRBV9 and TRBJ2-3, with 7 positions matching TRBD2. Trimming at V came to 3 bases and at J to 3 bases, leaving 10 bases not matched to a gene. The CDR3 covers 16 residues. Germline-derived CDR1 and CDR2 are SGDLS and YYNGEE. CDR3 bases: TGTGCCAGCAGCGCGAAGGGGAGGGAGATTACAGATACGCAGTATTTT. Residues: CASSAKGREITDTQYF.

The rearrangement joins TRBV9 to TRBJ2-7; 10 bases fit TRBD2. CDR3 length: 16 residues. V shed 3 bases, J shed 0 bases, and the junction held 6 bases outside the gene matches. Germline V gene sequence: CDR1 SGDLS, CDR2 YYNGEE. CDR3 loop: CASSGGTSDYSYEQYF. For the CDR3, the DNA is TGTGCCAGCAGCGGGGGGACTAGCGACTACTCCTACGAGCAGTACTTC.

The rearrangement joins TRBV6-1 to TRBJ2-7, with 11 bases matching TRBD1. Germline V gene lookup returns CDR1 MNHNS and CDR2 SASEGT. The CDR3 sequence is 14 residues long. V lost 5 bases and J lost 5; bases outside the gene matches: 5. CDR3 DNA: TGTGCCAGCAGTCGGGACAGGGGGTCTGACGAGCAGTACTTC. This encodes CASSRDRGSDEQYF.

V is TRBV30 and J is TRBJ1-2; 9 positions agree with TRBD1. The CDR3 sequence is 16 residues long. Germline V gene sequence: CDR1 GTSNPN, CDR2 SVGIG (reference sequence). Trimming removed 2 bases from V and 6 bases from J; junction bases left unmatched: 13. The DNA of the CDR3 is TGTGCCTGGAGTCCGGACCCGGGACAGGGCAACGATGGCTACACCTTC. Translation: CAWSPDPGQGNDGYTF.

This rearrangement joins TRBV6-1 to TRBJ2-6; maybe TRBD1 (6 bases). V was shortened by 8 bases and J by 0 bases, with 11 bases between the two germline ends. CDR1 is MNHNS and CDR2 is SASEGT in the germline V gene. The length of the CDR3 is 15 residues. In DNA form, the CDR3 reads TGTGCCAGCCGAATACAGGGCTCTGGGGCCAACGTCCTGACTTTC. Translated, it gives CASRIQGSGANVLTF.

V usage is TRBV19 and J usage is TRBJ2-5, with 7 positions matching TRBD1. CDR3 length equals 13 residues. The germline CDR1 and CDR2 sequences are LNHDA and SQIVND (reference sequence). Losses at the gene ends were 3 bases for V and 5 bases for J; bases not matched to a gene: 3. The CDR3 DNA reads as TGTGCCAGTAGTATCACAGGGGTGGAGACCCAGTACTTC. Its protein is CASSITGVETQYF.

This chain connects TRBV11-2 to TRBJ2-2, with TRBD1 matching over 7 bases. Germline trimming cut 5 bases from V and 9 bases from J; bases unmatched to any gene: 9. The CDR3 is 14 amino acids. CDR1 is SGHAT, CDR2 FQNNGV, per germline. For the CDR3, the DNA is TGTGCCAGCAGCCCAGGACAGGCCACGCGGGAGCTGTTTTTT. Its translation is CASSPGQATRELFF.